The 19 T cell receptor beta chains presented below share a single source sample, sequenced in a study of beta chain features in type 1 diabetes (dated by TCRdb to 2017 to 2018). Preparation of the library involved the immunoSEQ multiplex PCR assay. The entire isolated RNA was reverse transcribed using the High Capacity cDNA Reverse Transcription Kit, and thus expressed TCRB transcripts were sequenced. TCRdb took this table from immuneACCESS and kept in-frame rearrangements with V and J called. Such tables lack part of the clones; where checked against another copy, unresolved V genes explain under half of the gap, and the rest is unexplained. In all, the sample holds some 220,000 clones, and approximately 10% of those were seen once. The ten most abundant clones make up over 1% of the sample. Material for sequencing was central memory CD4+ T cells from blood. The source of these receptors is a man younger than 35 in good health.

The rearrangement uses TRBV13 and TRBJ2-3, with unresolved D. The germline gives CDR1 PRHDT, CDR2 FYEKMQ (reference sequence). The ends were cut back, 0 bases at V and 0 bases at J, with 7 bases in the middle. This CDR3 has 15 residues. CDR3 in amino acids: CASSLGPHSTDTQYF. The CDR3 DNA follows: TGTGCCAGCAGCTTAGGTCCCCACAGCACAGATACGCAGTATTTT.

This clone turned up a few times. This sequence joins TRBV19 and TRBJ1-1; D not resolved. Trimming stripped 8 bases from V and 0 bases from J, with 7 bases between. The CDR3 has 12 amino acids. Germline V lookup: CDR1 LNHDA, CDR2 SQIVND (reference sequence). DNA for the CDR3: TGTGCCAGTGCAAACCTGAACACTGAAGCTTTCTTT. Protein sequence: CASANLNTEAFF.

Note on this clone: Other DNA sequences in the same sample also yield this CDR3. The chain recombines TRBV14 with TRBJ2-7; possibly TRBD2 for D (6 bases). The CDR3 is 15 amino acids. V was clipped by 1 base and J by 2 bases, with 12 bases between them. Germline V gene sequence: CDR1 SGHDN, CDR2 FVKESK. The CDR3 region is CASSQGLAPTYEQYF. The DNA of the CDR3 is TGTGCCAGCAGCCAAGGTCTAGCGCCGACCTACGAGCAGTACTTC.

As concerns this clone: One end of the junction is discordant with germline, which a read error may explain. The chain employs TRBV7-7 and TRBJ2-3; the D is unclear. This CDR3 has 13 residues. Germline assignment: CDR1 SSHAT and CDR2 FNYEAQ (reference sequence). The CDR3 coding sequence is TGTGCTAGCAGCTTAGGTGGGGCAGATACGCAGTATTTT. Translation: CASSLGGADTQYF.

This clone was recorded a few times. V gene TRBV18 combines with J gene TRBJ2-5; 9 bases map to TRBD1. Losses at the gene ends were 3 bases for V and 11 bases for J; bases not matched to a gene: 10. From germline, CDR1 is KGHSH and CDR2 LQKENI. This CDR3 comprises 14 residues. CDR3 nucleotide sequence: TGTGCCAGCTCACCCGGGACAGGGCCCAGGGAGCAGTACTTC. Its translation: CASSPGTGPREQYF.

This clone has a handful of counts. The chain is built from TRBV15 and TRBJ1-1; 9 nucleotides align to TRBD1. Germline trimming cut 1 base from V and 5 bases from J; bases unmatched to any gene: 5. CDR1 is LNHNV and CDR2 is YYDKDF in the germline V gene (reference sequence). This CDR3 is built from 15 residues. The CDR3 region has the DNA TGTGCCACCAGCAGAGGAAGGACAGGGGTAACTGAAGCTTTCTTT. This translates into CATSRGRTGVTEAFF.

The DNA of the CDR3 is TGTGCCAGTAGTTCTGAAGGTGGTGATACGCAGTATTTT. This translates into CASSSEGGDTQYF. The chain carries TRBV19 and TRBJ2-3, with D uncertain. This CDR3 is 13 amino acids long. V dropped 5 bases and J dropped 6 bases, with 12 bases sitting between them. Germline V gives CDR1 LNHDA, CDR2 SQIVND (reference sequence). Based on the CDR3 plus reference TRBV19 and TRBJ2-3, the full variable domain is DGGITQSPKYLFRKEGQNVTLSCEQNLNHDAMYWYRQDPGQGLRLIYYSQIVNDFQKGDIAEGYSVSREKKESFPLTVTSAQKNPTAFYLCASSSEGGDTQYFGPGTRLTVL.

V usage is TRBV29-1 and J usage is TRBJ2-7; no firm D call. The J call may be incorrect, as the DNA end agrees better with TRBJ2-1. This CDR3 region has 11 residues. Per the germline V gene, CDR1 is SQVTM and CDR2 is ANQGSEA. The CDR3 is CSAEYYNEQFF. CDR3 bases: TGCAGCGCCGAATATTACAATGAGCAGTTCTTC.

The table lists this clone with a few counts. Other DNA sequences within the sample encode an identical CDR3. Here the CDR3 reads CASGLGAEDNEQFF. The CDR3 DNA sequence: TGTGCTAGTGGTTTGGGGGCCGAGGACAATGAGCAGTTCTTC. The chain carries TRBV12-5 and TRBJ2-1, with unresolved D. This CDR3 has 14 amino acids. V shed 1 base and J shed 5 bases, with 9 bases lying between them. The V gene's germline CDR1 is LGHNT and CDR2 FRNRAP.

This clone was seen repeatedly, ten times or more. The rearrangement joins TRBV7-2 to TRBJ1-2; TRBD1 is a possible D gene (5 bases). The germline V gene encodes CDR1 SGHTA and CDR2 FQGNSA. V was cut by 1 base and J by 2 bases, with 11 bases left in between. CDR3 length: 15 residues. For the CDR3, the DNA is TGTGCCAGCAGCTTAGGAGGCCAGGGCAACTATGGCTACACCTTC. Protein product: CASSLGGQGNYGYTF.

The chain combines TRBV29-1 with TRBJ2-4; the match to TRBD1 covers 7 bases. The CDR3 spans 14 residues. Germline assignment: CDR1 SQVTM and CDR2 ANQGSEA. The J segment lost 6 bases and the V segment lost 7 bases, leaving 12 bases of the junction unmatched. The DNA for the CDR3 is TGCAGCGCGGGACCCAGGGGGATCGGAAACATTCAGTACTTC. Its translation: CSAGPRGIGNIQYF.

The chain combines TRBV4-3 with TRBJ2-3; 10 positions agree with TRBD2. The CDR3 is 17 residues long. Trimming removed 3 bases from V and 6 bases from J; junction bases left unmatched: 12. The germline V gene has CDR1 LGHNA and CDR2 YSLEER. CDR3: CASSHILAGDHRDTQYF. The CDR3 nucleotides are TGCGCCAGCAGCCATATCCTAGCGGGAGACCACCGGGATACGCAGTATTTT.

This clone has more than one count but fewer than ten. The J gene is TRBJ1-5, the V gene TRBV30, with D perhaps matching TRBD1 (5 bases). From germline, CDR1 is GTSNPN and CDR2 SVGIG (reference sequence). The CDR3 contains 14 residues. V lost 2 bases and J lost 2, with 10 bases in between. The CDR3 loop is CAWSSSGRNQPQHF. Here the CDR3 DNA reads TGTGCCTGGAGTAGTTCAGGGCGCAATCAGCCCCAGCATTTT.

The chain uses TRBV1 and TRBJ2-5; TRBD1, the table's D call, lacks a check against the DNA. TRBV1 is tagged as a pseudogene. The CDR3 is made up of 13 amino acids. This chain's CDR3 is CTSSQRQQETQYF. As DNA, the CDR3 is TGCACCAGCAGCCAAAGACAGCAAGAGACCCAGTACTTC.

This clone came up many times. V and J are TRBV7-2 and TRBJ2-6; D is ambiguous. Trimming took 6 bases from V and 0 from J, leaving 9 bases between them. The CDR3 has 15 residues. Germline CDR1 SGHTA, CDR2 FQGNSA. CDR3 protein: CASRRQISGANVLTF. CDR3 nucleotides: TGTGCCAGCAGGCGGCAGATCTCTGGGGCCAACGTCCTGACTTTC.

The CDR3 loop is CASSRGSSYEQYF. As DNA, the CDR3 is TGTGCCAGCTCACGGGGGAGCTCCTACGAGCAGTACTTC. The V gene is TRBV18, the J gene TRBJ2-7, with D perhaps given as TRBD1 or TRBD2 (5 bases each). Per germline, CDR1 KGHSH and CDR2 LQKENI. Between the trimmed V and J ends, which lost 4 bases and 0 bases, there was a span of 7 bases. The CDR3 length is 13 residues.

This clone was detected only a few times. The rearrangement joins TRBV20-1 to TRBJ1-3; D gene uncertain. This CDR3 has 11 residues. V dropped 4 bases and J dropped 4 bases, with 5 bases sitting between them. Per the germline V gene, CDR1 is DFQATT and CDR2 is SNEGSKA (reference sequence). The CDR3: CSAMTGNTIYF. In nucleotides, the CDR3 is TGCAGTGCTATGACCGGAAACACCATATATTTT.

The chain recombines TRBV6-1 with TRBJ2-7; D is undetermined. V lost 5 bases and J 3 bases, leaving 11 bases between the germline ends. CDR3 size: 13 residues. The germline CDR1 and CDR2 sequences are MNHNS and SASEGT. The CDR3 spells CASSREFLYEQYF. CDR3 DNA sequence: TGTGCCAGCAGTAGGGAATTCCTCTACGAGCAGTACTTC.

Only a few counts were recorded for this clone. V and J are TRBV29-1 and TRBJ2-7; D is undetermined. CDR1 is SQVTM, CDR2 ANQGSEA, per germline. The CDR3 has 13 amino acids. The V end was cut by 3 bases, the J end by 4 bases, with 13 bases between. The CDR3 bases are TGCAGCGTTGATTATGTAGAAAAGTACGAGCAGTACTTC. As protein: CSVDYVEKYEQYF.